This TCR beta chain was documented in a study of blood T cell repertoires in COVID-19. Patients at the Seattle site were enrolled during active infection and followed longitudinally. CDR1 is SGHKS, CDR2 YYEKEE, per germline (reference sequence). CDR3 length: 15 amino acids. V shed 4 bases, J shed 4 bases, and the junction held 8 bases outside the gene matches. Assay used: immunoSEQ multiplex PCR; TCRdb lists only in-frame clones, some missing. The sample has 100,000 to 150,000 clones; roughly nine tenths are singletons. The TCR was taken from a man aged 50 to 60 with COVID-19, enrolled during active disease. V and J are TRBV5-5 and TRBJ2-3, with 8 bases fitting TRBD2. Sequenced sample: peripheral blood. CDR3 nucleotides: TGTGCCAGCAGCGGGAGCGGGAGTGTCGCAGATACGCAGTATTTT. This gives the protein CASSGSGSVADTQYF.